The T cell receptor (beta chain) described here comes from a study of blood T cells in healthy people across ages. Germline V CDR1 and CDR2: SGHVS, FQNEAQ. The CDR3 is 16 residues long. The V end lost 3 bases, the J end lost 0 bases, and 15 bases lay between the germline ends. Alongside a J-beta primer mix, a sample-barcoded 5' primer served in a second PCR lasting roughly 6 to 11 cycles. MiXCR, applied by TCRdb to the 5' RACE reads, yields one record per CDR3 protein. Found here are fewer than 800,000 distinct CDR3 sequences, around 25% of them singletons; the top ten hold 9% to 9.5%. This clonotype was found a few times. This sample also belongs to another study, concerning T cells of mothers and their children.

This clonotype was sampled from a boy aged 5-17 years in good health. Sequences were obtained from blood. This rearrangement joins TRBV7-8 to TRBJ2-7; D could derive from TRBD1 or TRBD2 (5 bases each). Written as DNA, the CDR3 is TGTGCCAGCAGCTTTTCCCGGGACGGACCCTCCTACGAGCAGTACTTC. Protein: CASSFSRDGPSYEQYF.